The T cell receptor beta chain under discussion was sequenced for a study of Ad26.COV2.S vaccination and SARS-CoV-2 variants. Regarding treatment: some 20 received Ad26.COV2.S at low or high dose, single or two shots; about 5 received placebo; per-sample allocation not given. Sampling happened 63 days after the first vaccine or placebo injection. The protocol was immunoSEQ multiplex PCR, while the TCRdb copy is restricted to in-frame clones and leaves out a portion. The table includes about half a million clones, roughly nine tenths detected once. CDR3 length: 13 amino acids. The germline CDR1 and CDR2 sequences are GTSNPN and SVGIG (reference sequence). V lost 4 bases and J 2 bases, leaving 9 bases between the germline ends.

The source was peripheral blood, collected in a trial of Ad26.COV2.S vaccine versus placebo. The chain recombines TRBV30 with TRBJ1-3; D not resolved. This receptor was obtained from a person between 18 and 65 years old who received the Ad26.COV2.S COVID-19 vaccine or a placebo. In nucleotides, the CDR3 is TGTGCCTGGAAGAAGGGAACTGGAAACACCATATATTTT. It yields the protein CAWKKGTGNTIYF.